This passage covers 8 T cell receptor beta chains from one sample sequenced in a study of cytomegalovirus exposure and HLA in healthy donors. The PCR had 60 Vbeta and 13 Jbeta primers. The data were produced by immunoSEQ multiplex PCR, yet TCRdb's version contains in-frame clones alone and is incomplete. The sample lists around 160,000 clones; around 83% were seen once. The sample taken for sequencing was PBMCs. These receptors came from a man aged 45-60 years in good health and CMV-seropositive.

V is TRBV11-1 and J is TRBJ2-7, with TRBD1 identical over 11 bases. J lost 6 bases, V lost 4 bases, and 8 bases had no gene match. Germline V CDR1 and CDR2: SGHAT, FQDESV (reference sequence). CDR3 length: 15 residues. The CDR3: CASSSHSGTGGEQYF. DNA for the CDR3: TGTGCCAGCAGCTCCCATAGCGGGACAGGGGGCGAGCAGTACTTC.

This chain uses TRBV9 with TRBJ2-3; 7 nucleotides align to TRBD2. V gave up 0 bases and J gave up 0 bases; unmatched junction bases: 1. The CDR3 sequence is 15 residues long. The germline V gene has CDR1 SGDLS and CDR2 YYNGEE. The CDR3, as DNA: TGTGCCAGCAGCGTAGAAGCGGGAAGCACAGATACGCAGTATTTT. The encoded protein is CASSVEAGSTDTQYF.

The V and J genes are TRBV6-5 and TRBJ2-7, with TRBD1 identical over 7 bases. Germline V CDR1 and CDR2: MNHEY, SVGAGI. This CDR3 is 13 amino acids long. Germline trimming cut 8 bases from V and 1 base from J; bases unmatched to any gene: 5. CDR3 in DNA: TGTGCCAGCGTTGGGGGACAGTCCTACGAGCAGTACTTC. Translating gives CASVGGQSYEQYF.

The CDR3 region is CAWKGGDHSEAFF. The CDR3 DNA reads TGTGCCTGGAAGGGAGGGGACCACTCTGAAGCTTTCTTT. The rearrangement uses TRBV30 and TRBJ1-1, with D maybe TRBD1 (5 bases). The CDR3 runs 13 residues. CDR1 GTSNPN and CDR2 SVGIG come from the germline V gene (reference sequence). Trimming stripped 4 bases from V and 6 bases from J, with 15 bases between.

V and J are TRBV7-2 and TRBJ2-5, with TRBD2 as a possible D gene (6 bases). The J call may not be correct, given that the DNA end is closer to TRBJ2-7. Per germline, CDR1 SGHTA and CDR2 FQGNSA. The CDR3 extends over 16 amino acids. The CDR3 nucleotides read TGTGCCAGCAGCTTAGGAGGGATCGGGAGCCAGTACGAGCAGTACTTC. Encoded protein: CASSLGGIGSQYEQYF.

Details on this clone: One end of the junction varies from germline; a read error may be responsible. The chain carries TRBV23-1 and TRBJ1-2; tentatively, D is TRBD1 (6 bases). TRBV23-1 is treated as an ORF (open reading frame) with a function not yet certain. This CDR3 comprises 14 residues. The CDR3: CVSSQGSESYGYTF. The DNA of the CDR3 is TGCGTCAGCAGTCAGGGGAGTGAATCCTATGGCTACACCTTC.

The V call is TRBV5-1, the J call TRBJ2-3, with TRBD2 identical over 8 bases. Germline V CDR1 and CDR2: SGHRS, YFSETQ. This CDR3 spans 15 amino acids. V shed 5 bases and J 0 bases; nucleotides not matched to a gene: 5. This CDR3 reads CASSGLAPSTDTQYF. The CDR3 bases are TGCGCCAGCAGTGGACTAGCCCCTAGCACAGATACGCAGTATTTT.

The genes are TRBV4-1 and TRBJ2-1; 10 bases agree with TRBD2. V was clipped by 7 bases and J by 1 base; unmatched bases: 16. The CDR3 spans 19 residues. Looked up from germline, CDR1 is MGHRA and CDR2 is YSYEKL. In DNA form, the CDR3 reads TGCGCCAGCAAACCCGGGGGTTTAGCGGGAGGTGGTTCCTACAATGAGCAGTTCTTC. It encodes CASKPGGLAGGGSYNEQFF.